A selection of T cell receptor beta chains follows, all from one sample in a study of siplizumab effects on memory and regulatory T cells. Produced via immunoSEQ multiplex PCR; TCRdb's table is partial and in-frame only. In the table there are tens of thousands of clones, 93% of which are singletons. Sequencing was done on a sample of CD8+ T cells sorted from blood. Receptor source: a human donor in good health. Both conserved end residues are part of each CDR3. D genes are given only for firm matches. Rows may omit the clone size; those that give it use once, few, many or a size class.

-	TRBV4-2	-	TRBJ1-1	CASSQVSTGNTEAFF	TGTGCCAGCAGCCAAGTTTCTACCGGAAACACTGAAGCTTTCTTT
-	TRBV4-3	-	TRBJ1-1	CASSQGLMVNTEAFF	TGCGCCAGCAGCCAAGGGCTTATGGTGAACACTGAAGCTTTCTTT
-	TRBV6-6	-	TRBJ2-3	CASMGEWADTQYF	TGTGCCAGCATGGGGGAATGGGCAGATACGCAGTATTTT
-	TRBV5-4	-	TRBJ2-5	CASSWGQETQYF	TGTGCCAGCAGCTGGGGCCAAGAGACCCAGTACTTC
-	TRBV4-3	-	TRBJ1-3	CASSQTSSGNTIYF	TGCGCCAGCAGCCAAACGAGCTCTGGAAACACCATATATTTT
-	TRBV11-2	-	TRBJ2-3	CASSLDPPDTQYF	TGTGCCAGCAGCTTAGATCCACCAGATACGCAGTATTTT
-	TRBV4-3	-	TRBJ2-7	CASSLGRDGEQYF	TGCGCCAGCAGCCTGGGAAGGGATGGCGAGCAGTACTTC
-	TRBV2	-	TRBJ1-2	CASSEWVNYGYTF	TGTGCCAGCAGTGAGTGGGTTAACTATGGCTACACCTTC
-	TRBV7-2	-	TRBJ1-1	CASSPLEGTEAFF	TGTGCCAGCAGCCCCCTGGAGGGTACTGAAGCTTTCTTT
-	TRBV11-3	TRBD2	TRBJ2-1	CASSPGGSGLPGYNEQFF	TGTGCCAGCAGTCCCGGGGGTAGCGGGCTTCCAGGGTACAATGAGCAGTTCTTC
-	TRBV28	-	TRBJ2-7	CASSLWGGAYEQYF	TGTGCCAGCAGTCTTTGGGGCGGAGCCTACGAGCAGTACTTC
-	TRBV9	-	TRBJ2-2	CASSVGSVGELFF	TGTGCCAGCAGCGTAGGGTCGGTCGGGGAGCTGTTTTTT
once	TRBV10-3	-	TRBJ1-5	CAISESPDSNQPQHF	TGTGCCATCAGTGAGTCCCCGGATAGCAATCAGCCCCAGCATTTT
-	TRBV27	-	TRBJ2-1	CASSNLARNEQFF	TGTGCCAGCAGTAACCTAGCGCGCAATGAGCAGTTCTTC
-	TRBV27	TRBD2	TRBJ2-3	CASRGLAGVTDTQYF	TGTGCCAGCAGGGGACTAGCGGGGGTCACAGATACGCAGTATTTT
-	TRBV13	TRBD1	TRBJ1-1	CASRRGTDEAFF	TGTGCCAGCAGACGCGGGACAGACGAAGCTTTCTTT
-	TRBV21-1	-	TRBJ2-3	CASKDRGRTDTQYF	TGTGCCAGCAAGGACAGGGGTCGGACAGATACGCAGTATTTT
-	TRBV10-2	-	TRBJ1-3	CASSPSGNTIYF	TGCGCCAGCAGTCCCTCTGGAAACACCATATATTTT
few	TRBV6-4	-	TRBJ2-3	CASSVRSSTDTQYF	TGTGCCAGCAGTGTGCGGAGTAGCACAGATACGCAGTATTTT
-	TRBV9	-	TRBJ1-1	CASSPTGMNTEAFF	TGTGCCAGCAGCCCGACAGGTATGAACACTGAAGCTTTCTTT
-	TRBV4-2	-	TRBJ2-7	CASSREGVGVEGEQYF	TGTGCCAGCAGCCGGGAGGGGGTAGGAGTAGAGGGCGAGCAGTACTTC
-	TRBV7-9	TRBD1	TRBJ1-1	CASSLATGENTEAFF	TGTGCCAGCAGCTTAGCGACAGGGGAAAACACTGAAGCTTTCTTT
-	TRBV7-2	-	TRBJ2-3	CASSSGPGDTQYF	TGTGCCAGCAGCTCGGGACCGGGGGATACGCAGTATTTT
-	TRBV7-9	-	TRBJ1-4	CASSSGGDEKLFF	TGTGCCAGCAGCTCGGGGGGCGATGAAAAACTGTTTTTT
-	TRBV11-2	-	TRBJ1-1	CASSLFQGEAFF	TGTGCCAGCAGCTTATTTCAGGGAGAAGCTTTCTTT
-	TRBV19	-	TRBJ2-7	CASSIVTAGASYEQYF	TGTGCCAGTAGTATCGTCACGGCAGGCGCGAGCTACGAGCAGTACTTC
once	TRBV19	-	TRBJ1-1	CASSIGTRGNTEAFF	TGTGCCAGTAGTATTGGAACCAGGGGGAACACTGAAGCTTTCTTT
-	TRBV30	TRBD1	TRBJ1-3	CAWTGTVPGNTIYF	TGTGCCTGGACCGGGACAGTTCCTGGAAACACCATATATTTT
-	TRBV4-2	-	TRBJ1-5	CASSQEQDLNQPQHF	TGTGCCAGCAGCCAAGAACAGGACCTCAATCAGCCCCAGCATTTT
-	TRBV29-1	-	TRBJ1-1	CSVGLITEAFF	TGCAGCGTTGGGTTGATCACTGAAGCTTTCTTT
-	TRBV4-1	TRBD1	TRBJ2-2	CASSQEGRGPGELFF	TGCGCCAGCAGCCAAGAAGGAAGGGGGCCCGGGGAGCTGTTTTTT
-	TRBV4-2	-	TRBJ2-1	CASSQDRSYNEQFF	TGTGCCAGCAGCCAAGACCGATCCTACAATGAGCAGTTCTTC
-	TRBV14	TRBD1	TRBJ2-7	CASSPFSTGTSSYEQYF	TGTGCCAGCAGCCCTTTTTCGACAGGGACGAGCTCCTACGAGCAGTACTTC
-	TRBV6-1	-	TRBJ2-1	CASSALLNEQFF	TGTGCCAGCAGTGCCCTGCTTAATGAGCAGTTCTTC
-	TRBV6-5	TRBD2	TRBJ2-3	CASSYGRGATDTQYF	TGTGCCAGCAGTTACGGGCGGGGGGCCACAGATACGCAGTATTTT